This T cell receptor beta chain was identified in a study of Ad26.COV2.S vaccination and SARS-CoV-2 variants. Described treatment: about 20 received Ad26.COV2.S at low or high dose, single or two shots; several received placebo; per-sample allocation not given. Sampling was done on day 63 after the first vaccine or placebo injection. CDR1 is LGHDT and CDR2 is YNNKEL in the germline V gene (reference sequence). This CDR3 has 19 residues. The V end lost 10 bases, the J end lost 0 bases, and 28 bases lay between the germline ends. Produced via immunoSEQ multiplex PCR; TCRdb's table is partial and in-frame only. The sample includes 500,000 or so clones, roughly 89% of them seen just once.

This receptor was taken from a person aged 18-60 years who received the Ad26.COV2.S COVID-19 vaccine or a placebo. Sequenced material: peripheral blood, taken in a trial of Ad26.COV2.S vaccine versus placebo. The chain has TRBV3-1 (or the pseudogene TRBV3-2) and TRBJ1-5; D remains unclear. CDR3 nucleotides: TGTGCCATCGGAAAAGAAAAGCCCCTATTGTGCTATAGCAATCAGCCCCAGCATTTT. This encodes CAIGKEKPLLCYSNQPQHF.